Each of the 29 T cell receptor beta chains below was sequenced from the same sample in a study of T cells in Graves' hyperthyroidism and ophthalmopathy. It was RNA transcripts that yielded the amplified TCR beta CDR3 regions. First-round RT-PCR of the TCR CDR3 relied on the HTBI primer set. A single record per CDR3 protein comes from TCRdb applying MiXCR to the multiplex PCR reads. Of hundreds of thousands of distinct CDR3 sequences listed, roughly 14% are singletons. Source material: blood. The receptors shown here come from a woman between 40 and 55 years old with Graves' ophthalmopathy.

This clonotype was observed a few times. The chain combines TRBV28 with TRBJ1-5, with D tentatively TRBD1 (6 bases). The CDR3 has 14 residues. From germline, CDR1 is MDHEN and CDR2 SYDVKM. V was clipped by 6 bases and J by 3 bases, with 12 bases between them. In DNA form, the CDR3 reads TGTGCCAGCAGGTCCAGGGGCCACAATCAGCCCCAGCATTTT. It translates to CASRSRGHNQPQHF.

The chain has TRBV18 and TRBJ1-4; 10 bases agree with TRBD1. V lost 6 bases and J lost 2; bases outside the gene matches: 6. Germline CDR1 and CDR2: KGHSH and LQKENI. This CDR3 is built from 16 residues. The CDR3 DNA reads TGTGCCAGCTCGCTGGACAGGGGGTGGACTAATGAAAAACTGTTTTTT. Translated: CASSLDRGWTNEKLFF.

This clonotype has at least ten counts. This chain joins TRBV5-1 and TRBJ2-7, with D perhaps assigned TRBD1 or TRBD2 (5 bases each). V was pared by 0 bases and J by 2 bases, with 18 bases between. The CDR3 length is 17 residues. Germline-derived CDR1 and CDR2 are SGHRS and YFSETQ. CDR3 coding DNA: TGCGCCAGCAGCTTGGCCACTCCGGGACGGATCCCCTACGAGCAGTACTTC. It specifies CASSLATPGRIPYEQYF. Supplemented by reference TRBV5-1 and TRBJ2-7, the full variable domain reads KAGVTQTPRYLIKTRGQQVTLSCSPISGHRSVSWYQQTPGQGLQFLFEYFSETQRNKGNFPGRFSGRQFSNSRSEMNVSTLELGDSALYLCASSLATPGRIPYEQYFGPGTRLTVT.

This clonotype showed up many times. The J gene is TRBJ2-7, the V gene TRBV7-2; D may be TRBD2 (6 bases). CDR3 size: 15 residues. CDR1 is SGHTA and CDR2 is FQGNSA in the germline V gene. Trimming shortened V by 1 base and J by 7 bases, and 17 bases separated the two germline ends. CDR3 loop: CASSLGGGGGREQYF. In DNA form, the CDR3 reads TGTGCCAGCAGCTTAGGAGGTGGTGGGGGGAGAGAGCAGTACTTC.

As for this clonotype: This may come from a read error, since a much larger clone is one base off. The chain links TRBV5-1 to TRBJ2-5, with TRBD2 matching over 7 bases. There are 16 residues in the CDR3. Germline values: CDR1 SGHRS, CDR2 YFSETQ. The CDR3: CVSSQRSGPYQETQYF. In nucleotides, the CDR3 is TGCGTCAGCAGTCAGCGTAGCGGGCCGTACCAAGAGACCCAGTACTTC.

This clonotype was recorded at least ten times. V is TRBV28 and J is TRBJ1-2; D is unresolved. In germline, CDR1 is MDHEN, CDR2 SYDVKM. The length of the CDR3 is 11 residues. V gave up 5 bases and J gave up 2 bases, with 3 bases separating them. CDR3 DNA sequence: TGTGCCAGCAGTACCAACTATGGCTACACCTTC. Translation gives CASSTNYGYTF.

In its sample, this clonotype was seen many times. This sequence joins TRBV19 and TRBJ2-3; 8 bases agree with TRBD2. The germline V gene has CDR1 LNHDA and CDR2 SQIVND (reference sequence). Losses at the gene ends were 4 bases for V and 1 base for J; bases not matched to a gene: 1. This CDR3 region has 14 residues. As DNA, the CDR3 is TGTGCCAGTAGTACGGGACTAGGCACAGATACGCAGTATTTT. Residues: CASSTGLGTDTQYF. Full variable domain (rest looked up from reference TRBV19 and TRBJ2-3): DGGITQSPKYLFRKEGQNVTLSCEQNLNHDAMYWYRQDPGQGLRLIYYSQIVNDFQKGDIAEGYSVSREKKESFPLTVTSAQKNPTAFYLCASSTGLGTDTQYFGPGTRLTVL.

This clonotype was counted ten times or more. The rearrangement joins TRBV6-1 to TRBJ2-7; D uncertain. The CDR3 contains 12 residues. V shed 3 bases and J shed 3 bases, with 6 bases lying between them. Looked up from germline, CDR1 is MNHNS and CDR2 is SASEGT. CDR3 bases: TGTGCCAGCAGTGAGGATCGCTACGAGCAGTACTTC. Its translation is CASSEDRYEQYF.

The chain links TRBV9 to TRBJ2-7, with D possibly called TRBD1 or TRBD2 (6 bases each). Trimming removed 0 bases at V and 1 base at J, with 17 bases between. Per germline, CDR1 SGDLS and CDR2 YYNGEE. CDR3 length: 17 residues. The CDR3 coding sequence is TGTGCCAGCAGCGTAGAGGACGGGGGCTACGCGTCCTACGAGCAGTACTTC. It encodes CASSVEDGGYASYEQYF. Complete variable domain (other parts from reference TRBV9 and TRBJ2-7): DSGVTQTPKHLITATGQRVTLRCSPRSGDLSVYWYQQSLDQGLQFLIQYYNGEERAKGNILERFSAQQFPDLHSELNLSSLELGDSALYFCASSVEDGGYASYEQYFGPGTRLTVT.

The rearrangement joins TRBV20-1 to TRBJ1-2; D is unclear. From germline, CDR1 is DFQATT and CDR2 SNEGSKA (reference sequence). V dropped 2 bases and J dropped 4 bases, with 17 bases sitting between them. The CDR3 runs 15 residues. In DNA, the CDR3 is TGCAGTGCTAGACAAAGGAAAGACACCGGCTATGGCTACACCTTC. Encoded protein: CSARQRKDTGYGYTF.

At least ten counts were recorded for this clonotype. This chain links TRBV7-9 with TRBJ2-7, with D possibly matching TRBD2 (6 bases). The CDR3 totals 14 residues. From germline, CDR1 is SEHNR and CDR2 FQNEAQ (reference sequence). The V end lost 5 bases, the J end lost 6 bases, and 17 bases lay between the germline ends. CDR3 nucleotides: TGTGCCAGCAGCCCTCGGGACTCACTTCGCGAGCAGTACTTC. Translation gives CASSPRDSLREQYF.

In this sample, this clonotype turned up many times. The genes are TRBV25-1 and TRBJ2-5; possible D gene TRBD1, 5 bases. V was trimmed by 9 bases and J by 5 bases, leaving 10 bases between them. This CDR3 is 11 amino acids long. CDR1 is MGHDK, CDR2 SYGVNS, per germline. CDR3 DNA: TGTGCCAGTGCCAGGGTCGAGACCCAGTACTTC. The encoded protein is CASARVETQYF. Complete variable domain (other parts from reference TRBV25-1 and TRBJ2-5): EADIYQTPRYLVIGTGKKITLECSQTMGHDKMYWYQQDPGMELHLIHYSYGVNSTEKGDLSSESTVSRIRTEHFPLTLESARPSHTSQYLCASARVETQYFGPGTRLLVL.

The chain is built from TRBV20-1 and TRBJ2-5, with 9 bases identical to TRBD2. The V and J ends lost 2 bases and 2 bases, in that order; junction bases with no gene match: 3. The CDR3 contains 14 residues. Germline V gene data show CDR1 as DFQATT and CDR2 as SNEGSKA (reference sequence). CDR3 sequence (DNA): TGCAGTGCTAGAAGGACTAGCGCTCAAGAGACCCAGTACTTC. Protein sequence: CSARRTSAQETQYF.

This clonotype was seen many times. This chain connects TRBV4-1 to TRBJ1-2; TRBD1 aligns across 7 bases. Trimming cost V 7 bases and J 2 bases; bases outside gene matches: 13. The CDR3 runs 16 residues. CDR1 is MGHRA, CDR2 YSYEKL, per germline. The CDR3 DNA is TGCGCCAGCAACCTTAAATTGACAGGGACAAACTATGGCTACACCTTC. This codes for CASNLKLTGTNYGYTF.

CDR3 DNA: TGTGCCAGCAGTTACCCTATTTCGACAGCGGGAGAAGGGGCCGGGGAGCTGTTTTTT. Protein product: CASSYPISTAGEGAGELFF. J is TRBJ2-2 and V is TRBV6-2 or TRBV6-3; TRBD2 aligns across 8 bases. The ends lost 2 bases at V and 6 bases at J; junction bases unmatched: 17. This CDR3 region has 19 residues. CDR1 MNHEY and CDR2 SVGEGT come from the germline V gene.

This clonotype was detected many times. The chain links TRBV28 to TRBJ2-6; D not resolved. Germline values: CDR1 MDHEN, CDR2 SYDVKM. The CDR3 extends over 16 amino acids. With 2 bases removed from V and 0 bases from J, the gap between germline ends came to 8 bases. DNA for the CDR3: TGTGCCAGCAGTTTACAACCTACCTCTGGGGCCAACGTCCTGACTTTC. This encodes CASSLQPTSGANVLTF.

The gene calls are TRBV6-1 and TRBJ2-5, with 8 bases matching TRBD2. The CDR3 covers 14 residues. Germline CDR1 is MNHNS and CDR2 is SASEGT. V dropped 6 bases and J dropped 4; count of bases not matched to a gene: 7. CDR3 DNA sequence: TGTGCCAGCAGGACTAGCGCCTTTCGAGAGACCCAGTACTTC. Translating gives CASRTSAFRETQYF.

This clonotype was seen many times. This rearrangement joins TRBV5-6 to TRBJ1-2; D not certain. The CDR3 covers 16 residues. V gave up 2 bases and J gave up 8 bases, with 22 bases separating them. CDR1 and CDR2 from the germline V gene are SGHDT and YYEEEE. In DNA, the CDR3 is TGTGCCAGCAGCTTAGGGAGACGGACTCAGGAAAGGGGCTACACCTTC. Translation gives CASSLGRRTQERGYTF.

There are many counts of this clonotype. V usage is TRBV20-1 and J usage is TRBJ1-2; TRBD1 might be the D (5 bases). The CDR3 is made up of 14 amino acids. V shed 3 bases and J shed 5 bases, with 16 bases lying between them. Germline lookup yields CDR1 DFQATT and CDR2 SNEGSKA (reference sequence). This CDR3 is CSASGYSWGYGYTF. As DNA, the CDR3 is TGCAGTGCTAGCGGATATAGTTGGGGGTATGGCTACACCTTC.

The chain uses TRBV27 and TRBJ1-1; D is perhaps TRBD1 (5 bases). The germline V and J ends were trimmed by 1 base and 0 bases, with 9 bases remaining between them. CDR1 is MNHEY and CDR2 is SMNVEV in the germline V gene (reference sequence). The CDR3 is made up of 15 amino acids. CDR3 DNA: TGTGCCAGCAGTTTATTGAAGGGGATGAACACTGAAGCTTTCTTT. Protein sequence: CASSLLKGMNTEAFF.

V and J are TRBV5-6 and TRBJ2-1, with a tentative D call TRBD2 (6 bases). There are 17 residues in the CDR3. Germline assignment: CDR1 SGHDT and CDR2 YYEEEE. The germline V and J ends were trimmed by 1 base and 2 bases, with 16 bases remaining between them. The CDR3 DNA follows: TGTGCCAGCAGCTTGAGCCTCCGGCGGGGAGCCTACAATGAGCAGTTCTTC. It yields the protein CASSLSLRRGAYNEQFF.

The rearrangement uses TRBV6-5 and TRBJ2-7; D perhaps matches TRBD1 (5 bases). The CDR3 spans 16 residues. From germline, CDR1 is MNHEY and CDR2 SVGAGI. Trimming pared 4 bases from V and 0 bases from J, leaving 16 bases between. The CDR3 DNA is TGTGCCAGCAGTTCCCTGGGGCGCCGGAGCTCCTACGAGCAGTACTTC. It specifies CASSSLGRRSSYEQYF.

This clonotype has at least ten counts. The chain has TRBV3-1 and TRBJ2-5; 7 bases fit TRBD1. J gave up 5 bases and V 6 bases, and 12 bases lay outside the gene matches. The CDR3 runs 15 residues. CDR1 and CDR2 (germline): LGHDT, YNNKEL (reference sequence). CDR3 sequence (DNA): TGTGCCAGCAGACACATGACAGGGTTTACGGAGACCCAGTACTTC. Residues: CASRHMTGFTETQYF.

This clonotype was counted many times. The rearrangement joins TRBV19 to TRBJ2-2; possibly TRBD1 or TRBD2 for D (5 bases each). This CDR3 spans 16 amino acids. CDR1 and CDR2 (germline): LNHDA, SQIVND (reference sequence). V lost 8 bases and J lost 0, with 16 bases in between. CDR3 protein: CASEGSSLPNTGELFF. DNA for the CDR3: TGTGCCAGTGAGGGGTCTAGTCTGCCGAACACCGGGGAGCTGTTTTTT. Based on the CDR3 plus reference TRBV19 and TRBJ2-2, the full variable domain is DGGITQSPKYLFRKEGQNVTLSCEQNLNHDAMYWYRQDPGQGLRLIYYSQIVNDFQKGDIAEGYSVSREKKESFPLTVTSAQKNPTAFYLCASEGSSLPNTGELFFGEGSRLTVL.

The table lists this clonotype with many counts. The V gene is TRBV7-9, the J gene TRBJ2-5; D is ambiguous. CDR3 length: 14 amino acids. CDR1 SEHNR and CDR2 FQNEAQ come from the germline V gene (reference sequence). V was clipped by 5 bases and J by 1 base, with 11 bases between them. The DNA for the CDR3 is TGTGCCAGCAGCCCCCGTTGGGGCCAAGAGACCCAGTACTTC. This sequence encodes CASSPRWGQETQYF.

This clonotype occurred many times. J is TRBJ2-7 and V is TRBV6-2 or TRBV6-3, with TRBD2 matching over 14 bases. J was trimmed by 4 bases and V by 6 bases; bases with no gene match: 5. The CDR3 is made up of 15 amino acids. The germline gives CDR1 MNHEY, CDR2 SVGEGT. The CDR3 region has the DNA TGTGCCAGCAGAACCGGGACTAGCGGGAGTTACGAGCAGTACTTC. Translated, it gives CASRTGTSGSYEQYF.

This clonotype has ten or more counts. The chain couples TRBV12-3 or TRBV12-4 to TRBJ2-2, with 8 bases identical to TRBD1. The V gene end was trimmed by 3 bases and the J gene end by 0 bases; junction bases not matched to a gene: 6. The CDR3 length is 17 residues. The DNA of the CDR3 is TGTGCCAGCAGTTTCGACAGGGGTACCGCGAACACCGGGGAGCTGTTTTTT. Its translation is CASSFDRGTANTGELFF.

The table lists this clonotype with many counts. The CDR3 here is CASSFMSGTEAFF. CDR3 in DNA: TGTGCCAGCAGCTTCATGAGTGGCACTGAAGCTTTCTTT. This chain links TRBV7-2 with TRBJ1-1, with no clear D. The V end was cut by 3 bases, the J end by 4 bases, with 9 bases between. Germline assignment: CDR1 SGHTA and CDR2 FQGNSA. This CDR3 contains 13 residues. The variable domain in full, with the rest retrieved from reference TRBV7-2 and TRBJ1-1, is GAGVSQSPSNKVTEKGKDVELRCDPISGHTALYWYRQSLGQGLEFLIYFQGNSAPDKSGLPSDRFSAERTGGSVSTLTIQRTQQEDSAVYLCASSFMSGTEAFFGQGTRLTVV.

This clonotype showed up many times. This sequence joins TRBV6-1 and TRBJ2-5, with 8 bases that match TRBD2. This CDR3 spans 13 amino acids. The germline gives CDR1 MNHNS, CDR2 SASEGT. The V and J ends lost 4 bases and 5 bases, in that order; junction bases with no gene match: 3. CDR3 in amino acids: CASSGTSLETQYF. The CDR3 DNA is TGTGCCAGCAGTGGGACTAGCTTGGAGACCCAGTACTTC.